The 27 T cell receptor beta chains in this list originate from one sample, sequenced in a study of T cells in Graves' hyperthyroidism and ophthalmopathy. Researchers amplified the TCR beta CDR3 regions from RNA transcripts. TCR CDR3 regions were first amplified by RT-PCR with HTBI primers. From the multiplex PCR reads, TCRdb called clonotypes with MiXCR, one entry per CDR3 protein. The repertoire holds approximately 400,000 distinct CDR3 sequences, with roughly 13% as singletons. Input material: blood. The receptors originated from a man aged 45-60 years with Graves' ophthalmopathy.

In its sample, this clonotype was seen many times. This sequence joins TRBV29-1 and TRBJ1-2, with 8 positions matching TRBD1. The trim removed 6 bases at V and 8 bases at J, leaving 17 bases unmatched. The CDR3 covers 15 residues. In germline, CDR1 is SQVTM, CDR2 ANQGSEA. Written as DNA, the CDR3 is TGCAGCGTGCCCATCGTCGGCCAGGGGGCGGGAGGCTACACCTTC. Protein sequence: CSVPIVGQGAGGYTF.

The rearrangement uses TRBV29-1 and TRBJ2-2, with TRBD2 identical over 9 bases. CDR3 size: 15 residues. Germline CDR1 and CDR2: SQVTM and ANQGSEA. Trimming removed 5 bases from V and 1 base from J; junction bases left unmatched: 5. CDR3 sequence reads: CSVRSSGENTGELFF. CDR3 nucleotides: TGCAGCGTTCGGTCTAGCGGGGAGAACACCGGGGAGCTGTTTTTT.

The CDR3 DNA follows: TGTGCCAGCAGCCGACTAGCGGGCCTGAGCTCCTACAATGAGCAGTTCTTC. Protein product: CASSRLAGLSSYNEQFF. The V and J genes are TRBV7-3 and TRBJ2-1, with TRBD2 identical over 10 bases. The CDR3 sequence is 17 residues long. Trimming at V came to 5 bases and at J to 0 bases, leaving 7 bases not matched to a gene. CDR1 and CDR2 (germline): SGHTA, FQGTGA.

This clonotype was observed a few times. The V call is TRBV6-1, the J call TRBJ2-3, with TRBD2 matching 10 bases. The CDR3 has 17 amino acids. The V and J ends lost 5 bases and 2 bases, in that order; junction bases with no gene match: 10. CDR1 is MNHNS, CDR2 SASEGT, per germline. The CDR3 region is CASSWDPSGRATDTQYF. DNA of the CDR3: TGTGCCAGCAGTTGGGATCCCAGCGGGAGGGCCACAGATACGCAGTATTTT.

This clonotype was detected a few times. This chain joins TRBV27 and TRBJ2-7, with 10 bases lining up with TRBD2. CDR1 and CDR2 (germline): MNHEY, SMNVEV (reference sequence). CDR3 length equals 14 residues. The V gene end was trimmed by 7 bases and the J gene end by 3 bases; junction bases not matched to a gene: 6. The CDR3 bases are TGTGCCAGCAAACTCGGACTAGCGGTCTACGAGCAGTACTTC. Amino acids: CASKLGLAVYEQYF.

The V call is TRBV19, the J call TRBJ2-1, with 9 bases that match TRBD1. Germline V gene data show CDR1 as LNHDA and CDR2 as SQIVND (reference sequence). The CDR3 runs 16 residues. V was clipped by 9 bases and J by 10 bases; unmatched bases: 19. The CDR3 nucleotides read TGTGCCAGCACGGCTCGGACAGGGGCGTCCGTTGGCGAGCAGTTCTTC. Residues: CASTARTGASVGEQFF.

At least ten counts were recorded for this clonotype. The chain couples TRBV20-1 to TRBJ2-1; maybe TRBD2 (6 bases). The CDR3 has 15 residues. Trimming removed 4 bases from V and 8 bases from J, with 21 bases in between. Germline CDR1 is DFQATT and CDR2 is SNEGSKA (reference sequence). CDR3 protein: CSANWASVPLDEQFF. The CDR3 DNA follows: TGCAGTGCTAATTGGGCTAGCGTTCCACTCGATGAGCAGTTCTTC.

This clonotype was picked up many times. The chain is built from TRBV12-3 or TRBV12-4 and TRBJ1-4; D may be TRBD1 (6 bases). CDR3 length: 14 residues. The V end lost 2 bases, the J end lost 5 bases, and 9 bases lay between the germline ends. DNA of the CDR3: TGTGCCAGCAGTTTAACAGGGAAGAATGAAAAACTGTTTTTT. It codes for CASSLTGKNEKLFF.

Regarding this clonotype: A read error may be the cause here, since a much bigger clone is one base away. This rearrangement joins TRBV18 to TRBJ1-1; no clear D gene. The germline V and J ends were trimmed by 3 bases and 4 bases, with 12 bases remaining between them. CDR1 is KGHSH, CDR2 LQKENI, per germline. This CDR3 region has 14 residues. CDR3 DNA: TGTGCCAGCTCACCTACGGGATTGAGCACTGAAGCTTTCTTT. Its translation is CASSPTGLSTEAFF.

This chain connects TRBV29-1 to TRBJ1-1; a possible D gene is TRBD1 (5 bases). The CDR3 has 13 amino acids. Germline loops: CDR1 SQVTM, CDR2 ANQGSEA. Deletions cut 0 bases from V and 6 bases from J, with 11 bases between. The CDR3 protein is CSVEDHPGPEAFF. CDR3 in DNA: TGCAGCGTTGAAGATCACCCGGGACCTGAAGCTTTCTTT.

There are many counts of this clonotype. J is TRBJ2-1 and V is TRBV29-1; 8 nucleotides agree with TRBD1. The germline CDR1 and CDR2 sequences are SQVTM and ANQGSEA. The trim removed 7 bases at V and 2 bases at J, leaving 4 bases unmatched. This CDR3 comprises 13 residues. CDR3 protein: CSEGQGPYNEQFF. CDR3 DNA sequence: TGCAGCGAAGGACAGGGCCCCTACAATGAGCAGTTCTTC.

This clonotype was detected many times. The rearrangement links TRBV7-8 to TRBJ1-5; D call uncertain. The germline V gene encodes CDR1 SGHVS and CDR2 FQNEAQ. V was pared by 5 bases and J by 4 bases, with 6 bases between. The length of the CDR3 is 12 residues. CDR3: CASSQNNQPQHF. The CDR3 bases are TGTGCCAGCAGCCAAAATAATCAGCCCCAGCATTTT.

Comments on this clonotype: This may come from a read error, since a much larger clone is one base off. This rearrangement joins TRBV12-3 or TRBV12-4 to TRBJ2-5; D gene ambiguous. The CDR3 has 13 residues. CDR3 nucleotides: TGTGCCAGCAGTTATAAGTTGATGGAGACCCGGTACTTC. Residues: CASSYKLMETRYF.

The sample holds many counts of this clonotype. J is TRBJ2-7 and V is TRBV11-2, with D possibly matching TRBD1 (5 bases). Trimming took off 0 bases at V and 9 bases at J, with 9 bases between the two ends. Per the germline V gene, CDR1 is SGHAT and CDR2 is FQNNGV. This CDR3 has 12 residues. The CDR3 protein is CASSLDRDRQYF. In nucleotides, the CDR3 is TGTGCCAGCAGCTTAGACAGGGATAGGCAGTACTTC.

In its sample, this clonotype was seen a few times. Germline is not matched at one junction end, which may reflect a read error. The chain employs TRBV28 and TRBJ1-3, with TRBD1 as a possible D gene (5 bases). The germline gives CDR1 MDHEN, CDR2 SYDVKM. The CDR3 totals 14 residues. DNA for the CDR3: TGTGCCAGCAGTTTACCAAGGAATCCGGGACGCAAGGATTTT. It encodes CASSLPRNPGRKDF. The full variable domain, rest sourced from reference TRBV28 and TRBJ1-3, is DVKVTQSSRYLVKRTGEKVFLECVQDMDHENMFWYRQDPGLGLRLIYFSYDVKMKEKGDIPEGYSVSREKKERFSLILESASTNQTSMYLCASSLPRNPGRKDFGEGSWLTVV.

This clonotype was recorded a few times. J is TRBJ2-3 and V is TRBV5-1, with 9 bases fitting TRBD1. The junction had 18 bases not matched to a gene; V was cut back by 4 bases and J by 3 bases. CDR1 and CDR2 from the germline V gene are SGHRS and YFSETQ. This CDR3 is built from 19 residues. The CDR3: CASSQDGRRGQGFTDTQYF. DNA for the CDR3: TGCGCCAGCAGCCAAGATGGAAGGAGGGGACAGGGTTTTACAGATACGCAGTATTTT.

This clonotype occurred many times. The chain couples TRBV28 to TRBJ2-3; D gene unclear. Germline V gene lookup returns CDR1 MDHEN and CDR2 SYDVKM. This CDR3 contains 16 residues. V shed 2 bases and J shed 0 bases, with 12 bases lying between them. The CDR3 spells CASSLTPGRSTDTQYF. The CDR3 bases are TGTGCCAGCAGTTTAACACCGGGTCGTAGCACAGATACGCAGTATTTT.

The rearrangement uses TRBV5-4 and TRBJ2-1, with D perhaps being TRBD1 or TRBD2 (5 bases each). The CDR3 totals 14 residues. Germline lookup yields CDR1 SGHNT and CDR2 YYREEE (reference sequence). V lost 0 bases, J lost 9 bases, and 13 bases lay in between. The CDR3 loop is CASSLVGRGSEQFF. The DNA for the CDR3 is TGTGCCAGCAGCTTGGTGGGACGGGGTAGTGAGCAGTTCTTC.

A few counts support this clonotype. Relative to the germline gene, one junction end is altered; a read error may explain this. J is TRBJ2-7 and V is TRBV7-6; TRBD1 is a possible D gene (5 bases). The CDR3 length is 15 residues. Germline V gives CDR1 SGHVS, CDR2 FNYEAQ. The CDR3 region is CASSPSADRSYKQYF. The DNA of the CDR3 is TGTGCCAGCAGTCCCTCGGCCGACAGATCCTACAAGCAGTACTTC.

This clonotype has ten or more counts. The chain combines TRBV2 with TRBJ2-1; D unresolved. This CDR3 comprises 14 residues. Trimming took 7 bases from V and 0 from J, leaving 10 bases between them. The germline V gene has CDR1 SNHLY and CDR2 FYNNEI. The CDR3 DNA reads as TGTGCCAGCAACCTGGCGAGCTCCTACAATGAGCAGTTCTTC. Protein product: CASNLASSYNEQFF.

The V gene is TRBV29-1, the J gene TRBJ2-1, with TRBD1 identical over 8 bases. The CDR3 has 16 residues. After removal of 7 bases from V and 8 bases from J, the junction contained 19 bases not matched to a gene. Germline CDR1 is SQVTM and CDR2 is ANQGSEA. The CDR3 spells CSGSGQEVPRYDEQFF. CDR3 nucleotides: TGCAGCGGATCGGGACAGGAAGTCCCCCGTTACGATGAGCAGTTCTTC.

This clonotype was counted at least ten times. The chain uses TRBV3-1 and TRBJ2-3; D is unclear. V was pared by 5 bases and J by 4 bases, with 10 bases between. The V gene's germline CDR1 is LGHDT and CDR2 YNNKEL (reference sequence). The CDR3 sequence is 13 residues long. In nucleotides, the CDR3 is TGTGCCAGCAGCTCGGTCATGGCAGATACGCAGTATTTT. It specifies CASSSVMADTQYF.

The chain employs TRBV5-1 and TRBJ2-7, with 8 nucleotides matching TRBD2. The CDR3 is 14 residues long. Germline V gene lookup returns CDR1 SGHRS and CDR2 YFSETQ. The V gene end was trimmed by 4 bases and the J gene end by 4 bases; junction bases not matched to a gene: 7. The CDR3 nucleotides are TGCGCCAGCAGCATCTCCGGGAGGGATTACGAGCAGTACTTC. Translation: CASSISGRDYEQYF.

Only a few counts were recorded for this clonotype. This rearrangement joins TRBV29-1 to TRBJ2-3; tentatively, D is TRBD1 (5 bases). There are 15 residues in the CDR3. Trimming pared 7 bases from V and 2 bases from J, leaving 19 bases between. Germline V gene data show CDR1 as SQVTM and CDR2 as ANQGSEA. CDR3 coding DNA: TGCAGCGGCATAGGGAAGGGGCCGTACACAGATACGCAGTATTTT. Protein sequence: CSGIGKGPYTDTQYF.

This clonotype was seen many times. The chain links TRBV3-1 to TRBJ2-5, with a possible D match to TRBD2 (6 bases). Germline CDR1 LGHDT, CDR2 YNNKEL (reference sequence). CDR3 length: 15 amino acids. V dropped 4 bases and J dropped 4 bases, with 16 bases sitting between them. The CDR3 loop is CASSLEYGSLETQYF. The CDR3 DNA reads TGTGCCAGCAGCCTGGAATACGGGAGTCTAGAGACCCAGTACTTC.

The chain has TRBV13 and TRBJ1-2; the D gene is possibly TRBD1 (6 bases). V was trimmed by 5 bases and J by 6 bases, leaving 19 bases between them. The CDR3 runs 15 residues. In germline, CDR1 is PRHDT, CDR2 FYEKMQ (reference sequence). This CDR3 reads CASSPEQGRGHGYTF. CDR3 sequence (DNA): TGTGCCAGCAGCCCGGAACAGGGTAGGGGTCATGGCTACACCTTC.

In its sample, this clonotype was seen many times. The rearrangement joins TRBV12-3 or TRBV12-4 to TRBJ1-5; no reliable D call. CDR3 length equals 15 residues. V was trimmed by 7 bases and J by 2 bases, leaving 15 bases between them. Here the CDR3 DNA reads TGTGCCAGCACTCTCGGGCAGTTGGGCAATCAGCCCCAGCATTTT. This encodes CASTLGQLGNQPQHF.